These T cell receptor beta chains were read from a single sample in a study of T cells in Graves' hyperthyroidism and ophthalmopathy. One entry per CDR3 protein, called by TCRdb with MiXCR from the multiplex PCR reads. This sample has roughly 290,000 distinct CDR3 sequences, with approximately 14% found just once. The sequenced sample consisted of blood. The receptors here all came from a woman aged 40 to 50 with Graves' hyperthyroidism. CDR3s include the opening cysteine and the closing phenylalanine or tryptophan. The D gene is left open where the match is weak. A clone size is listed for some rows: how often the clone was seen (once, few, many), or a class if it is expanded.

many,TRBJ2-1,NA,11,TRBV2,CASRGGDEQFF,TGTGCCAGCAGGGGGGGTGATGAGCAGTTCTTC
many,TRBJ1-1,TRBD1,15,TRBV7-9,CASSLAGTGGGEAFF,TGTGCCAGCAGCTTAGCTGGGACAGGGGGCGGTGAAGCTTTCTTT
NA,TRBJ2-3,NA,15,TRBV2,CASNRGGTEIDTQYF,TGTGCCAGCAATAGGGGGGGGACAGAAATAGATACGCAGTATTTT
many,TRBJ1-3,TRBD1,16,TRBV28,CASSYGQGYAGNTIYF,TGTGCCAGCAGCTACGGACAGGGCTACGCTGGAAACACCATATATTTT
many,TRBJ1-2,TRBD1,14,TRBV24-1,CATSDADRPSGYTF,TGTGCCACCAGTGATGCGGACAGGCCTTCCGGCTACACCTTC
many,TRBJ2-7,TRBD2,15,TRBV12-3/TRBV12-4,CASSPAGGPMHEQYF,TGTGCCAGCAGTCCAGCGGGAGGGCCTATGCACGAGCAGTACTTC
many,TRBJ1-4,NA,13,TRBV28,CASIGEPNEKLFF,TGTGCCAGCATAGGGGAGCCTAATGAAAAACTGTTTTTT
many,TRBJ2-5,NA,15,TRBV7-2,CASSLVEGYQETQYF,TGTGCCAGCAGCTTGGTCGAGGGGTACCAAGAGACCCAGTACTTC
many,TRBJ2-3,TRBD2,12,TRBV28,CATSGRADTQYF,TGTGCCACCAGCGGGAGAGCAGATACGCAGTATTTT
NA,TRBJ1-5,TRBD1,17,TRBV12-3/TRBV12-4,CASSSNPGQGLRQPQHF,TGTGCCAGCAGTTCCAACCCGGGACAGGGATTAAGGCAGCCCCAGCATTTT
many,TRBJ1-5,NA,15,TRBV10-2,CASSEWGYSNQPQHF,TGCGCCAGCAGTGAGTGGGGCTATAGCAATCAGCCCCAGCATTTT
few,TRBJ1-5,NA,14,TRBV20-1,CSAREARADGSQHF,TGCAGTGCTAGAGAGGCCAGGGCAGACGGGTCCCAGCATTTT
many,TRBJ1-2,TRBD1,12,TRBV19,CASRDRIYGYTF,TGTGCCAGTAGGGACAGGATCTATGGCTACACCTTC
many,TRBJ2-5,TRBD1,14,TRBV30,CAWSANRGRETQYF,TGTGCCTGGAGTGCCAACAGGGGGAGGGAGACCCAGTACTTC
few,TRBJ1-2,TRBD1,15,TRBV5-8,CASSVNRGKKDGYTF,TGTGCCAGCAGCGTTAACAGGGGGAAGAAAGATGGCTACACCTTC
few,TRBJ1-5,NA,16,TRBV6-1,CASSEAGQYSNQPQHF,TGTGCCAGCAGTGAAGCGGGGCAATATAGCAATCAGCCCCAGCATTTT
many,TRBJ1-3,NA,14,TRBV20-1,CSAAGSSSGNTIYF,TGCAGTGCTGCGGGGTCCTCCTCTGGAAACACCATATATTTT
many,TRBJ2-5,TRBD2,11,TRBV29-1,CSVSSGETQYF,TGCAGCGTCTCTAGCGGGGAGACCCAGTACTTC
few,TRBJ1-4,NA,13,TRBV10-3,CAISERMDEKLFF,TGTGCCATCAGTGAGAGGATGGACGAAAAACTGTTTTTT
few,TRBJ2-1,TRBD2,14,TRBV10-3,CATYPGTRSSEQFF,TGTGCCACATACCCAGGGACTAGATCTAGTGAGCAGTTCTTC
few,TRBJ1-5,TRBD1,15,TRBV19,CASSISGTGGQPQHF,TGTGCCAGTAGTATCTCCGGGACAGGAGGTCAGCCCCAGCATTTT
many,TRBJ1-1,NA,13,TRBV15,CATSRDREGEAFF,TGTGCCACCAGCAGAGACCGAGAGGGTGAAGCTTTCTTT
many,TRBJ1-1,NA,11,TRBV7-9,CASTRRTEAFF,TGTGCCAGCACCCGTCGCACTGAAGCTTTCTTT
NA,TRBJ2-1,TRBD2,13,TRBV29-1,CSATSGSGLEQFF,TGCAGCGCGACTAGCGGGAGTGGGCTCGAGCAGTTCTTC
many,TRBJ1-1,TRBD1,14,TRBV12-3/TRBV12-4,CASSPRQGPTEAFF,TGTGCCAGCAGCCCTCGACAGGGGCCCACTGAAGCTTTCTTT
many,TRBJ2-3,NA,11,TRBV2,CASLMGDTQYF,TGTGCCAGCCTGATGGGAGATACGCAGTATTTT
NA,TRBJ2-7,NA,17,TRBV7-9,CASTKKGERTTVPEQYF,TGTGCCAGCACCAAAAAGGGGGAGCGGACAACCGTTCCGGAGCAGTACTTC
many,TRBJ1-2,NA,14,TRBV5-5,CASSLSHTNYGYTF,TGTGCCAGCAGCTTGTCCCATACTAACTATGGCTACACCTTC
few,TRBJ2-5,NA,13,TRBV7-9,CASSVIGEETQYF,TGTGCCAGCAGCGTTATCGGGGAAGAGACCCAGTACTTC
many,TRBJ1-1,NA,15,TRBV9,CASSELGTLGTEAFF,TGTGCCAGCAGCGAATTGGGTACTCTGGGCACTGAAGCTTTCTTT
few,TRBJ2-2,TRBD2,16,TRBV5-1,CASSSVMAGVGGELFF,TGCGCCAGCAGCTCCGTAATGGCGGGAGTGGGCGGGGAGCTGTTTTTT
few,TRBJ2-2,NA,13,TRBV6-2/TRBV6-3,CASGKQATGELFF,TGTGCCAGCGGGAAACAAGCCACCGGGGAGCTGTTTTTT
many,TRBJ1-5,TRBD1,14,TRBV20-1,CSAREGTVSQPQHF,TGCAGTGCTAGAGAGGGGACAGTCAGTCAGCCCCAGCATTTT
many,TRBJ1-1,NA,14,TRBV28,CASSPRAMNTEAFF,TGTGCCAGCAGCCCCAGGGCGATGAACACTGAAGCTTTCTTT
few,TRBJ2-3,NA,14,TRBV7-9,CASTPGFTTDTQYF,TGTGCCAGCACTCCGGGATTCACCACAGATACGCAGTATTTT
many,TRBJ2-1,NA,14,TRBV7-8,CASSFSTSSYEQFF,TGTGCCAGCAGCTTCTCAACTAGTTCGTATGAGCAGTTCTTC
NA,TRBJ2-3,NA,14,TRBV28,CASSSWSASRTQYF,TGTGCCAGCAGCTCATGGAGCGCCAGCAGAACGCAGTATTTT
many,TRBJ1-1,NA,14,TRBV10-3,CAISDRGGSSEAFF,TGTGCCATCAGTGATAGAGGGGGATCAAGTGAAGCTTTCTTT
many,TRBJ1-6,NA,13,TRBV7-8,CASSLQNNSPLHF,TGTGCCAGCAGCTTACAGAATAATTCACCCCTCCACTTT
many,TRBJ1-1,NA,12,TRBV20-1,CSAKGGGTEAFF,TGCAGTGCTAAGGGGGGGGGCACTGAAGCTTTCTTT
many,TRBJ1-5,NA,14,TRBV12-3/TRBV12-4,CASTHPGGNQPQHF,TGTGCCAGCACCCACCCAGGAGGAAATCAGCCCCAGCATTTT
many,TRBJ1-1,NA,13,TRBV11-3,CASSLAPNTEAFF,TGTGCCAGCAGCTTAGCCCCAAACACTGAAGCTTTCTTT
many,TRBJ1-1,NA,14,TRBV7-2,CASSLDTVGTEAFF,TGTGCCAGCAGCTTGGACACCGTGGGGACTGAAGCTTTCTTT
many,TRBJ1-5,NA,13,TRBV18,CASSPRGGQPQHF,TGTGCCAGCTCACCACGGGGAGGTCAGCCCCAGCATTTT
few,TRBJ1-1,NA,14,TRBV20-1,CSARKGGTTSGAFF,TGCAGTGCTAGGAAGGGGGGCACTACGTCGGGGGCTTTCTTT
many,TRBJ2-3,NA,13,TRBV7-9,CASSFVRTDTQYF,TGTGCCAGCAGCTTCGTGCGCACAGATACGCAGTATTTT
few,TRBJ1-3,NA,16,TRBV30,CAWSVHPSQDGGTIYF,TGTGCCTGGAGTGTACATCCGAGCCAGGATGGCGGCACCATATATTTT
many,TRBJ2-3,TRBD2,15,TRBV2,CASSVRAGGPDTQYF,TGTGCCAGCAGTGTTCGAGCGGGAGGGCCAGATACGCAGTATTTT
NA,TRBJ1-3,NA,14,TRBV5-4,CASTQGLSGNTIYF,TGTGCCAGCACCCAGGGACTCTCCGGAAACACCATATATTTT
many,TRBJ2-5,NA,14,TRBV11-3,CASSSRTTQETQYF,TGTGCCAGCAGCTCCCGGACTACCCAAGAGACCCAGTACTTC
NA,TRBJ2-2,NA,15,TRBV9,CASSAAGWFTGELFF,TGTGCCAGCAGCGCGGCGGGATGGTTCACCGGGGAGCTGTTTTTT
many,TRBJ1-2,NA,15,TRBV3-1,CASSHGSGVGYGYTF,TGTGCCAGCAGCCACGGGTCGGGGGTCGGCTATGGCTACACCTTC
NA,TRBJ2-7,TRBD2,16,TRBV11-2,CASSLFPGGKLYEQYF,TGTGCCAGCAGCTTATTCCCGGGAGGAAAACTCTACGAGCAGTACTTC
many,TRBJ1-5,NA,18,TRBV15,CATSRENGHFLGNQPQHF,TGTGCCACCAGCAGAGAGAATGGCCACTTTCTGGGCAATCAGCCCCAGCATTTT
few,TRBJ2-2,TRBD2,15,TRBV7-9,CASSFGLASFGELFF,TGTGCCAGCAGCTTTGGACTAGCCTCCTTCGGGGAGCTGTTTTTT
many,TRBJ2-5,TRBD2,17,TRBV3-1,CASSRGLAGGSEETQYF,TGTGCCAGCAGCCGCGGACTAGCGGGAGGAAGTGAAGAGACCCAGTACTTC
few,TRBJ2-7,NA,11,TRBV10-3,CAIKGIYEQYF,TGTGCCATCAAGGGGATCTACGAGCAGTACTTC
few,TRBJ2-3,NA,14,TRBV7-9,CASSFDGPTDTQYF,TGTGCCAGCAGCTTTGACGGGCCCACAGATACGCAGTATTTT
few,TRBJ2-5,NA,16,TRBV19,CASRKTTGWDQETQYF,TGTGCCAGTAGAAAAACGACAGGATGGGACCAAGAGACCCAGTACTTC
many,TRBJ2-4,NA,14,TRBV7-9,CASSLAGLGDIQYF,TGTGCCAGCAGCTTAGCGGGACTCGGGGACATTCAGTACTTC